The clone carrying this T cell receptor beta chain was recorded many times. The target antigen is unknown. The CDR3 length is 13 residues. The germline V and J ends were trimmed by 2 bases and 5 bases, with 11 bases remaining between them. Per germline, CDR1 SGHRS and CDR2 YFSETQ. The data originate from a study of breast tumors, draining lymph nodes, adjacent tissues. Using its own MiXCR run on the multiplex PCR reads, TCRdb lists one record per CDR3 protein. Of 12,000 or so distinct CDR3 sequences in the sample, under 40% were seen once. Study-wide findings and caveats: The data were judged consistent with most tumor T cells coming from lymph node and expanding in tumor. Luminal-like breast cancer showed significantly greater tumor-nontumor repertoire similarity than basal-like breast cancer did. Compared with lymph nodes, tumors were less diverse; compared with nontumor tissue, more. That most tumor T cells come from lymph nodes remained unproven.

This clonotype was sampled from a female donor with breast cancer. Some clones in this sample may be carry-over from other donors' samples. The sequencing sample was made of breast tumor tissue. This chain connects TRBV5-1 to TRBJ2-7; no clear D gene. CDR3 DNA: TGCGCCAGCAGCTTCGCCCCAATAGACGAGCAGTACTTC. Encoded protein: CASSFAPIDEQYF. Supplemented by reference TRBV5-1 and TRBJ2-7, the full variable domain reads KAGVTQTPRYLIKTRGQQVTLSCSPISGHRSVSWYQQTPGQGLQFLFEYFSETQRNKGNFPGRFSGRQFSNSRSEMNVSTLELGDSALYLCASSFAPIDEQYFGPGTRLTVT.